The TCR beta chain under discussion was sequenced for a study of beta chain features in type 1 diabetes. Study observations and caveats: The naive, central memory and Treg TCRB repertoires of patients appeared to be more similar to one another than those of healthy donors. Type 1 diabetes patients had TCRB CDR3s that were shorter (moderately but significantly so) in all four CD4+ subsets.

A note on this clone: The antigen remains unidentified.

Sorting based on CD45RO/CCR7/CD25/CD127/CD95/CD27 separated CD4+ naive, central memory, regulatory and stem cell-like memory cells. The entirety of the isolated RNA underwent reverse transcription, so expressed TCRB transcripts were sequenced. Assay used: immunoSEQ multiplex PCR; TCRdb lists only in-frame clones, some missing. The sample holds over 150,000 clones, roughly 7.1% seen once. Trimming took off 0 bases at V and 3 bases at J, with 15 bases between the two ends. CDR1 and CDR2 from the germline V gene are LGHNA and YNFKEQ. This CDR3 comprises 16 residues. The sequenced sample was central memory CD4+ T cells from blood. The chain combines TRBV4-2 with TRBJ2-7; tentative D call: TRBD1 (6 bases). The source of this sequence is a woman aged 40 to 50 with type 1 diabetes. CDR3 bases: TGTGCCAGCAGCCAAGATCTACAGGGAAATGGCTACGAGCAGTACTTC. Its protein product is CASSQDLQGNGYEQYF.